The rows below give T cell receptor beta chains drawn from one sample of a study of OX40 agonist ivuxolimab in advanced cancers. Assay: immunoSEQ multiplex PCR; the TCRdb copy retains only in-frame clones and omits some. The sample records about 82,000 clones, roughly 89% being singletons. Source: CD4+ or CD8+ T cells sorted from blood, taken in a trial of the OX40 agonist ivuxolimab. These receptors all stem from an adult with an advanced solid tumor such as melanoma, head and neck, liver or kidney cancer. CDR3s include the opening cysteine and the closing phenylalanine or tryptophan. Fields, in order: CDR3 DNA, CDR3 protein, D gene, J gene, clone size, V gene. A D gene is named only where the DNA matches it firmly. Rows give clone size only sometimes, using once, few, many, or a class for an expanded clone.

TGTGCCAGCAGCTTTGGAGGGAAGAATGAGCAGTTCTTC	CASSFGGKNEQFF	-	TRBJ2-1	-	TRBV7-9
TGTGCCAGCAGCTTGCGGGGGGTGAACACTGAAGCTTTCTTT	CASSLRGVNTEAFF	-	TRBJ1-1	-	TRBV5-4
TGTGCCAGCAGTGAAATGGCTAGCGGGAGGGGTCGTGAGCAGTTCTTC	CASSEMASGRGREQFF	TRBD2	TRBJ2-1	-	TRBV9
TGTGCCAGCAGCCCCGGGACAGGGACCGGGGAGCTGTTTTTT	CASSPGTGTGELFF	TRBD1	TRBJ2-2	-	TRBV7-9
TGTGCCAGCAGTGAGATGGGGGCTGGAAACACCATATATTTT	CASSEMGAGNTIYF	-	TRBJ1-3	once	TRBV6-1
TGTGCCAGCAGGCCACTAGCGATAACCGGGGAGCTGTTTTTT	CASRPLAITGELFF	TRBD2	TRBJ2-2	-	TRBV11-2
TGTGCCAGCAGCCAAGGACAGGGCTACGAGCAGTACTTC	CASSQGQGYEQYF	TRBD1	TRBJ2-7	-	TRBV14
TGCGCCAGCAGTACGGGGACAGGGGGTGAGCAGTACTTC	CASSTGTGGEQYF	TRBD1	TRBJ2-7	-	TRBV10-1
TGTGCCAGCAGCCGTGAGAGGGATGAGCAGTTCTTC	CASSRERDEQFF	-	TRBJ2-1	-	TRBV7-3
TGTGCCAGCAGTTTACCCAGGGGGCTTGGGGCCAACGTCCTGACTTTC	CASSLPRGLGANVLTF	TRBD1	TRBJ2-6	-	TRBV28
TGTGCCAGCAGTGAAGGGGCCCGGCAGCCCCAGCATTTT	CASSEGARQPQHF	-	TRBJ1-5	few	TRBV6-4
TGTGCCATCAGCGGTAGCGGGGGGACCTCAGAGACCCAGTACTTC	CAISGSGGTSETQYF	TRBD2	TRBJ2-5	-	TRBV10-3
TGTGCCAGCAGTTATAAAGGGGGCGAGTTCACTGAAGCTTTCTTT	CASSYKGGEFTEAFF	TRBD1	TRBJ1-1	-	TRBV6-6
TGTGCCAGCAGTGAAGCGGGGAACGTAAGGAAGGAGCAGTTCTTC	CASSEAGNVRKEQFF	-	TRBJ2-1	-	TRBV2
TGTGCCAGTAGAACAGGGGGCCTCCAGTCTGGGGCCAACGTCCTGACTTTC	CASRTGGLQSGANVLTF	TRBD1	TRBJ2-6	-	TRBV19
TGCAGCGTAGCAGACTTGAACACTGAAGCTTTCTTT	CSVADLNTEAFF	-	TRBJ1-1	-	TRBV29-1
TGTGCCAGCAGCTTATTCCAAGACGAGCAGTACTTC	CASSLFQDEQYF	-	TRBJ2-7	once	TRBV7-2
TGTGCCAGCAGCTCACCGGACGGTAACTATGGCTACACCTTC	CASSSPDGNYGYTF	-	TRBJ1-2	-	TRBV5-4
TGTGCCAGCAGCCCCCAGGCAGACTATGGCTACACCTTC	CASSPQADYGYTF	-	TRBJ1-2	-	TRBV7-6
TGTGCCTGGACCCGGGGGGTAGCGGACTACGAGCAGTACTTC	CAWTRGVADYEQYF	TRBD2	TRBJ2-7	-	TRBV30
TGTGCCAGCAGCGTAGGCCTAACCCTGACAGGGCGGGGGTATGGCTACACCTTC	CASSVGLTLTGRGYGYTF	TRBD1	TRBJ1-2	-	TRBV9
TGCGCCAGCAGCAGTACAGGATTCACTGAAGCTTTCTTT	CASSSTGFTEAFF	-	TRBJ1-1	-	TRBV5-1
TGCGCCAGCAGCTTGGGTGGGGGCACAGATACGCAGTATTTT	CASSLGGGTDTQYF	-	TRBJ2-3	-	TRBV5-1
TGTGCCAGCAGCCCTTCCCTGAGGGACAGGGACAATGAGCAGTTCTTC	CASSPSLRDRDNEQFF	TRBD1	TRBJ2-1	-	TRBV7-9
TGTGCCAGCAGCGCCCAGGGGGGAGGAGGGAATACGCAGTATTTT	CASSAQGGGGNTQYF	-	TRBJ2-3	-	TRBV11-2
TGTGCCAGCAGCTTAGCGGTAGGGGTAAACTCCTACAATGAGCAGTTCTTC	CASSLAVGVNSYNEQFF	-	TRBJ2-1	-	TRBV7-9
TGTGCCAGTAGTATTGGCGGGTCGGGTCAGCCCCAGCATTTT	CASSIGGSGQPQHF	-	TRBJ1-5	-	TRBV19
TGCGCCAGCAGCCAACCGGGACAGGGGGCCGATGAGCAGTTCTTC	CASSQPGQGADEQFF	TRBD1	TRBJ2-1	-	TRBV4-1
TGTGCCAGCAGCCCAGGGGGACTCGCGGGGCAAGAGACCCAGTACTTC	CASSPGGLAGQETQYF	-	TRBJ2-5	once	TRBV9
TGTGCCAGCAGCTTTGGGACAGAGAACACTGAAGCTTTCTTT	CASSFGTENTEAFF	TRBD1	TRBJ1-1	-	TRBV7-9
TGTGCCAGTAGTTTTTGGGGGCGACCTGAAGCTTTCTTT	CASSFWGRPEAFF	-	TRBJ1-1	-	TRBV19
TGTGCCAGCGGCTTAAGAGACAGGGCAGATACGCAGTATTTT	CASGLRDRADTQYF	TRBD1	TRBJ2-3	-	TRBV6-5
TGCGCCAGCAGCTTACTTCCAGGGTCTCGGGAGACCCAGTACTTC	CASSLLPGSRETQYF	-	TRBJ2-5	-	TRBV5-1
TGTGCCAGCGGCGCCCTGACAGGGGAGGGCACTGAAGCTTTCTTT	CASGALTGEGTEAFF	TRBD1	TRBJ1-1	-	TRBV6-1
TGTGCCAGCAGCCTGGCGACAGTTCGCGAGCAGTACTTC	CASSLATVREQYF	-	TRBJ2-7	-	TRBV7-2
TGTGCCAGCAGTCTTACTAGACAGGGGGCATACGAGCAGTACTTC	CASSLTRQGAYEQYF	TRBD1	TRBJ2-7	-	TRBV6-1
TGTGCCAGCAGAGGCGGACTAGCGGGAGTTGAAAATGAGCAGTTCTTC	CASRGGLAGVENEQFF	TRBD2	TRBJ2-1	-	TRBV2
TGTGCCATCAGAGGGAATAACAATATTGAGACCCAGTACTTC	CAIRGNNNIETQYF	-	TRBJ2-5	-	TRBV10-3
TGTGCCAGCAGCTCCCTTGACCCAGGGTCTGGTGAGCAGTTCTTC	CASSSLDPGSGEQFF	-	TRBJ2-1	-	TRBV11-3
TGTGCCAGCAGCTTAGCCGGGGGGGGATACAATGAGCAGTTCTTC	CASSLAGGGYNEQFF	TRBD2	TRBJ2-1	-	TRBV11-2
TGTGCCAGCAGTGCCCGACTAGCGGGCACAGATACGCAGTATTTT	CASSARLAGTDTQYF	TRBD2	TRBJ2-3	-	TRBV25-1
TGCGCCAGCAGCTTGGATGTGGGCACTGAAGCTTTCTTT	CASSLDVGTEAFF	-	TRBJ1-1	-	TRBV5-1
TGTGCCTGGAGCGGCGGGGGTTTCTACGAGCAGTACTTC	CAWSGGGFYEQYF	TRBD2	TRBJ2-7	-	TRBV30
TGTGCCAGCAGTGCCGCAGGGGACTATGGCTACACCTTC	CASSAAGDYGYTF	-	TRBJ1-2	-	TRBV6-1
TGTGCCAGCAGTTCCAGGGATTTCCACTCACCCCTCCACTTT	CASSSRDFHSPLHF	-	TRBJ1-6	-	TRBV6-5
TGTGCTAGTGGGGGCGATGAACGGATAGGACGAGGAGCCAAAAACATTCAGTACTTC	CASGGDERIGRGAKNIQYF	-	TRBJ2-4	-	TRBV12-5
TGCGCCAGCAGCTGGACCCGGGACAGCTACGAGCAGTACTTC	CASSWTRDSYEQYF	TRBD1	TRBJ2-7	-	TRBV5-1
TGTGCCAGCAGTGCTGCCGACGAGCAGTACTTC	CASSAADEQYF	-	TRBJ2-7	-	TRBV2
TGTGCCAGCAGCTTACAGGCCGTGCAAGAGACCCAGTACTTC	CASSLQAVQETQYF	-	TRBJ2-5	once	TRBV5-6
TGTGCCAGCAGTATGCTCGCGGGAGAGACCCAGTACTTC	CASSMLAGETQYF	-	TRBJ2-5	-	TRBV2